Listed below are T cell receptor beta chains from one sample, sequenced in a study of blood T cells in healthy people across ages. TCRdb recomputed calls from the 5' RACE reads with MiXCR, one row per CDR3 protein. The sample holds about 380,000 distinct CDR3 sequences, 52% seen once. Input material: blood. Receptors originate from a man aged 60 to 69 in good health. CDR3s include the opening cysteine and the closing phenylalanine or tryptophan. The order of the fields is J gene, D gene, clone size, V gene, CDR3 protein, CDR3 DNA. A D gene is named only where the DNA matches it firmly. Not every row has a clone size; where given, it reads once, few, many or a size class.

J gene: TRBJ2-3; D gene: .; clone size: .; V gene: TRBV2; CDR3 protein: CASSQTRTSTDTQYF; CDR3 DNA: TGTGCCAGCAGCCAGACACGTACTAGCACAGATACGCAGTATTTT
J gene: TRBJ2-7; D gene: TRBD2; clone size: once; V gene: TRBV28; CDR3 protein: CASSSGLAGGQEQYF; CDR3 DNA: TGTGCCAGCAGTTCCGGACTAGCGGGAGGGCAGGAGCAGTACTTC
J gene: TRBJ2-7; D gene: TRBD2; clone size: few; V gene: TRBV29-1; CDR3 protein: CSVATGGSYEQYF; CDR3 DNA: TGCAGCGTCGCTACTGGCGGGAGCTACGAGCAGTACTTC
J gene: TRBJ2-3; D gene: .; clone size: many; V gene: TRBV5-6; CDR3 protein: CASSRGDTQYF; CDR3 DNA: TGTGCCAGCAGCCGAGGGGATACGCAGTATTTT
J gene: TRBJ1-1; D gene: .; clone size: .; V gene: TRBV7-2; CDR3 protein: CASSVWSGGTEAFF; CDR3 DNA: TGTGCCAGCAGCGTTTGGTCAGGAGGCACTGAAGCTTTCTTT
J gene: TRBJ2-7; D gene: TRBD1; clone size: many; V gene: TRBV12-3/TRBV12-4; CDR3 protein: CASRGQSTYEQYF; CDR3 DNA: TGTGCCAGCAGGGGACAGTCAACCTACGAGCAGTACTTC
J gene: TRBJ1-2; D gene: .; clone size: few; V gene: TRBV25-1; CDR3 protein: CASSEYSPTDGYTF; CDR3 DNA: TGTGCCAGCAGTGAATATTCCCCGACAGATGGCTACACCTTC
J gene: TRBJ2-1; D gene: TRBD2; clone size: .; V gene: TRBV29-1; CDR3 protein: CSVAPGLAGIEQFF; CDR3 DNA: TGCAGCGTCGCTCCGGGACTAGCGGGGATTGAGCAGTTCTTC
J gene: TRBJ2-1; D gene: .; clone size: .; V gene: TRBV20-1; CDR3 protein: CSARFESEEQFF; CDR3 DNA: TGCAGTGCTAGGTTCGAGTCTGAGGAGCAGTTCTTC
J gene: TRBJ1-5; D gene: TRBD1; clone size: .; V gene: TRBV6-5; CDR3 protein: CASRPGTGFNQLQHF; CDR3 DNA: TGTGCCAGCAGACCCGGGACAGGGTTCAATCAGCTCCAGCATTTT
J gene: TRBJ2-1; D gene: TRBD2; clone size: .; V gene: TRBV9; CDR3 protein: CASSATAGAIGNEQFF; CDR3 DNA: TGTGCCAGCAGCGCAACAGCGGGGGCTATAGGAAATGAGCAGTTCTTC
J gene: TRBJ2-7; D gene: .; clone size: .; V gene: TRBV18; CDR3 protein: CASSPRVSQSSYEQYF; CDR3 DNA: TGTGCCAGCTCACCACGGGTCTCACAGTCCTCCTACGAGCAGTACTTC
J gene: TRBJ2-3; D gene: .; clone size: few; V gene: TRBV29-1; CDR3 protein: CSVEDLRQGGDTQYF; CDR3 DNA: TGCAGCGTTGAAGATCTTAGGCAGGGTGGAGATACGCAGTATTTT
J gene: TRBJ1-1; D gene: .; clone size: .; V gene: TRBV29-1; CDR3 protein: CTAGQGRGTEAFF; CDR3 DNA: TGCACCGCCGGGCAGGGCCGGGGCACTGAAGCTTTCTTT
J gene: TRBJ1-2; D gene: .; clone size: .; V gene: TRBV30; CDR3 protein: CAWTLQRPYGYTF; CDR3 DNA: TGTGCCTGGACCTTACAGCGGCCCTATGGCTACACCTTC
J gene: TRBJ2-1; D gene: .; clone size: .; V gene: TRBV7-2; CDR3 protein: CASSLGGGGLYNEQFF; CDR3 DNA: TGTGCCAGCAGCTTAGGAGGCGGCGGTTTGTACAATGAGCAGTTCTTC
J gene: TRBJ2-4; D gene: TRBD2; clone size: .; V gene: TRBV14; CDR3 protein: CASSQTGGGKNIQYF; CDR3 DNA: TGTGCCAGCAGCCAGACCGGGGGGGGCAAAAACATTCAGTACTTC
J gene: TRBJ1-1; D gene: .; clone size: .; V gene: TRBV12-3/TRBV12-4; CDR3 protein: CASSLSRARTEAFF; CDR3 DNA: TGTGCCAGCAGTTTAAGCAGGGCTAGGACTGAAGCTTTCTTT
J gene: TRBJ2-7; D gene: TRBD2; clone size: .; V gene: TRBV11-2; CDR3 protein: CASSLDRLAGSYEQYF; CDR3 DNA: TGTGCCAGCAGCTTAGATCGCCTAGCGGGGTCCTACGAGCAGTACTTC